This T cell receptor (beta chain) comes out of a study of Graves' ophthalmopathy and Graves' hyperthyroidism. Findings and limits, study-wide: Blood contained most expanded thyroid clonotypes exceeding 0.001 frequency.

Amplification of the TCR beta CDR3 regions used RNA transcripts (as template). First-round RT-PCR used HTBI primers; second-round multiplex PCR followed. TCRdb re-derived calls from the multiplex PCR reads in MiXCR, one entry per CDR3 protein. The sample lists 240,000 or so distinct CDR3 sequences; about 47% were seen once. Of note for this clonotype: What it binds is not known.

With 0 bases removed from V and 4 bases from J, the gap between germline ends came to 12 bases. Germline CDR1 and CDR2: SGHDN and FVKESK. The CDR3 sequence is 15 residues long. The sequenced material came from peripheral blood. The clonotype originates from an adult man with Graves' ophthalmopathy. The J gene is TRBJ1-2, the V gene TRBV14; D unresolved. The CDR3 DNA follows: TGTGCCAGCAGCCAAGATTCCTCGGGCCTCTATGGCTACACCTTC. Translating it yields CASSQDSSGLYGYTF.